Reported below is one T cell receptor (beta chain). Germline V CDR1 and CDR2: MDHEN, SYDVKM. The CDR3 is made up of 13 amino acids. Losses at the gene ends were 11 bases for V and 5 bases for J; bases not matched to a gene: 4. Vbeta (60) and Jbeta (13) primers were used in the PCR. Here immunoSEQ multiplex PCR was the method, and the copy in TCRdb shows in-frame clones only, minus some. The data show about 130,000 clones, 55% to 75% seen once. These data are taken from a study of cytomegalovirus exposure and HLA in healthy donors. The source is a man aged 25-45 years in good health and CMV-seronegative. Sequenced input: PBMCs. The chain uses TRBV28 and TRBJ2-2, with TRBD1 identical over 11 bases. CDR3 DNA: TGTGCCGGAGGGACAGGGGGAACCGGGGAGCTGTTTTTT. Translation: CAGGTGGTGELFF.